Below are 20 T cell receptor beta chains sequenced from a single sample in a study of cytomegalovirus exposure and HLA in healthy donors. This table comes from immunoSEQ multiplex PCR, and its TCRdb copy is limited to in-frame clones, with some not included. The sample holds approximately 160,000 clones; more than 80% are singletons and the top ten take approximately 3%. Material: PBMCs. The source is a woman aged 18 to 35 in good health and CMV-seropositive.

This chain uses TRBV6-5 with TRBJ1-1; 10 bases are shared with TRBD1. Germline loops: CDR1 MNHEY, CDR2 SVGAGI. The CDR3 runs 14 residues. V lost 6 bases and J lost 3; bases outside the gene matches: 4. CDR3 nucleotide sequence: TGTGCCAGCAGACGGACAGGGGGGGACACTGAAGCTTTCTTT. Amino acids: CASRRTGGDTEAFF.

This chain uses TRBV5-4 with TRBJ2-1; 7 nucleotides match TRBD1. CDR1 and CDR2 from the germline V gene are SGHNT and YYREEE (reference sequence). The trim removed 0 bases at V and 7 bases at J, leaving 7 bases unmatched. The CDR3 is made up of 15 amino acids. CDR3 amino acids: CASSLGRGFSNEQFF. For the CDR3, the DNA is TGTGCCAGCAGCTTGGGCAGGGGGTTTTCAAATGAGCAGTTCTTC.

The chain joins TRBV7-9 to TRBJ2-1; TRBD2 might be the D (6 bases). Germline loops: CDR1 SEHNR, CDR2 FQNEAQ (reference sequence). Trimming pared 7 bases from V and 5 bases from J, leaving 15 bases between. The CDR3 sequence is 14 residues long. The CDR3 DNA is TGTGCCAGCAACAAAGGGCTAGCGCACAATGAGCAGTTCTTC. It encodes CASNKGLAHNEQFF.

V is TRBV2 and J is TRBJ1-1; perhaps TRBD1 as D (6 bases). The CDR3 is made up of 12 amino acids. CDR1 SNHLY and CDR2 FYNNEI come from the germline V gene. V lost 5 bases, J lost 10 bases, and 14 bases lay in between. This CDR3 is CASSHRDGLAFF. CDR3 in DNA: TGTGCCAGCAGTCACAGGGATGGTTTAGCTTTCTTT.

CDR3: CASSPLAAYIDTQYF. The DNA for the CDR3 is TGTGCCAGCAGCCCACTAGCGGCGTACATAGATACGCAGTATTTT. V and J are TRBV7-2 and TRBJ2-3; 8 nucleotides align to TRBD2. There are 15 residues in the CDR3. V was pared by 5 bases and J by 5 bases, with 9 bases of the junction left unmatched. In germline, CDR1 is SGHTA, CDR2 FQGNSA.

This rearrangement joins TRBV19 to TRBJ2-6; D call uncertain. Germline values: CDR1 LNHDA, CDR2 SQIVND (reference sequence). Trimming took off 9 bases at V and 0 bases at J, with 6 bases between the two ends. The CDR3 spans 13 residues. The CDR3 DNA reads TGTGCCAGCCGGAGCTCTGGGGCCAACGTCCTGACTTTC. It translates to CASRSSGANVLTF. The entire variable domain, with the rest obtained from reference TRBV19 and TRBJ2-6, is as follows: DGGITQSPKYLFRKEGQNVTLSCEQNLNHDAMYWYRQDPGQGLRLIYYSQIVNDFQKGDIAEGYSVSREKKESFPLTVTSAQKNPTAFYLCASRSSGANVLTFGAGSRLTVL.

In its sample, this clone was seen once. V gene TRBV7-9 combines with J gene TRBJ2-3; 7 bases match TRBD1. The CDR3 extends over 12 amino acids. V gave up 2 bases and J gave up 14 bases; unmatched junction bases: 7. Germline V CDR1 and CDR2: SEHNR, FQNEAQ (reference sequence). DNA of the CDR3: TGTGCCAGCAGCTTAATCCAGGGGGTGTGGTATTTT. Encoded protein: CASSLIQGVWYF.

The CDR3 nucleotides are TGTGCCAGTAGTATCGTGGAGGGGGCGAGAAACGAAAAACTGTTTTTT. This translates into CASSIVEGARNEKLFF. This chain connects TRBV19 to TRBJ1-4; 7 bases are a match to TRBD1. This CDR3 region has 16 residues. Germline values: CDR1 LNHDA, CDR2 SQIVND (reference sequence). The V and J ends lost 3 bases and 8 bases, in that order; junction bases with no gene match: 12.

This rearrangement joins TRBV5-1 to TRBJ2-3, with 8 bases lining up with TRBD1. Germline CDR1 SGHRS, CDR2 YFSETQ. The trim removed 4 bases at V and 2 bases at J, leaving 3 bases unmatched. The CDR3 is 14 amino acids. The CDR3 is CASSPGQVTDTQYF. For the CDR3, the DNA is TGCGCCAGCAGCCCGGGACAGGTCACAGATACGCAGTATTTT.

CDR3 nucleotides: TGTGCCATCAGTAGCGGGGGGGCCTACGAGCAGTACTTC. It translates to CAISSGGAYEQYF. The chain carries TRBV10-3 and TRBJ2-7, with 10 positions matching TRBD2. The germline gives CDR1 ENHRY, CDR2 SYGVKD. V dropped 5 bases and J dropped 2; count of bases not matched to a gene: 0. The CDR3 spans 13 residues.

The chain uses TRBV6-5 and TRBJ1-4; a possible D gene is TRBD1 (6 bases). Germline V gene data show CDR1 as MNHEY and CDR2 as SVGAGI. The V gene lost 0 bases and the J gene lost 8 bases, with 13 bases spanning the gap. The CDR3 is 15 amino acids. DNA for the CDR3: TGTGCCAGCAGTTACTCGATCGGGGGGGGCGAAAAACTGTTTTTT. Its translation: CASSYSIGGGEKLFF.

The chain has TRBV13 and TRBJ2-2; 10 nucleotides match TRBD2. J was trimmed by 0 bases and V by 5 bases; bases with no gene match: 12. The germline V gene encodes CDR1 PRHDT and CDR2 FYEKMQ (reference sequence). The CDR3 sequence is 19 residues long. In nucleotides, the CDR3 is TGTGCCAGCAGCGCCTTCGGACTAGCGGTTTCCCCGAACACCGGGGAGCTGTTTTTT. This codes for CASSAFGLAVSPNTGELFF.

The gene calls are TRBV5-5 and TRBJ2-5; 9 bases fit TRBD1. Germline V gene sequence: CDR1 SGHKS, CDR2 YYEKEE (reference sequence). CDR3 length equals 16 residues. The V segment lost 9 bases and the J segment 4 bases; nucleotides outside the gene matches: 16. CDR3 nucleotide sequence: TGTGCCAACTCCAAGGGGACAGGGAGGGTAGGAGAGACCCAGTACTTC. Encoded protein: CANSKGTGRVGETQYF.

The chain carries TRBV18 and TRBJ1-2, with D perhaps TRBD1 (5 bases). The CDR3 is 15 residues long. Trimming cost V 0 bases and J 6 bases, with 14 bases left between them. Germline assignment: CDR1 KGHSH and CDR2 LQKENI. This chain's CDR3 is CASSPPGRRGNGYTF. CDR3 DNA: TGTGCCAGCTCACCACCGGGAAGGCGGGGGAATGGCTACACCTTC.

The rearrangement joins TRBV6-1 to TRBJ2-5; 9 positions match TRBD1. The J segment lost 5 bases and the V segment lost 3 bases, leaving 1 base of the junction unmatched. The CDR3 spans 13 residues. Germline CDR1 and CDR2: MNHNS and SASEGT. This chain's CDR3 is CASSDDRGETQYF. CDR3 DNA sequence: TGTGCCAGCAGTGATGACAGGGGGGAGACCCAGTACTTC.

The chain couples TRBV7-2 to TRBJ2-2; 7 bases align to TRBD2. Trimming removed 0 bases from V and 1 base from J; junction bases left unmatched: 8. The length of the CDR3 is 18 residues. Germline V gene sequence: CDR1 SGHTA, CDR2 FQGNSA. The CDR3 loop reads CASSLAPGLGENTGELFF. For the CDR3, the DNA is TGTGCCAGCAGCTTAGCCCCCGGACTAGGCGAGAACACCGGGGAGCTGTTTTTT.

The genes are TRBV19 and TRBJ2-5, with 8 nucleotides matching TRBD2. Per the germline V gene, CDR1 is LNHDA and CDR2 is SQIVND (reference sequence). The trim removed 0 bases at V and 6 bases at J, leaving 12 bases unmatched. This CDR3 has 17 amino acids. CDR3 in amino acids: CASSIDLGSGVLKTQYF. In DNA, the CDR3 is TGTGCCAGTAGTATAGATCTAGGTAGCGGGGTCCTAAAGACCCAGTACTTC.

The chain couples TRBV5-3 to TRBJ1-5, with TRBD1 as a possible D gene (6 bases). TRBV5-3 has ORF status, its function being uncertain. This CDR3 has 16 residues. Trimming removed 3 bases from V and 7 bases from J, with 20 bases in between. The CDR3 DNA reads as TGTGCCAGAAGCTGCCCTGACAGGCAGGGGTGGCAGCCCCAGCATTTT. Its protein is CARSCPDRQGWQPQHF.

In nucleotides, the CDR3 is TGTGCCAGCAGCTTACGGCTAGCGGGAGCAATAGATACGCAGTATTTT. It codes for CASSLRLAGAIDTQYF. This chain connects TRBV11-2 to TRBJ2-3, with 10 bases fitting TRBD2. The CDR3 contains 16 residues. J was trimmed by 5 bases and V by 2 bases; bases with no gene match: 7. The germline gives CDR1 SGHAT, CDR2 FQNNGV.

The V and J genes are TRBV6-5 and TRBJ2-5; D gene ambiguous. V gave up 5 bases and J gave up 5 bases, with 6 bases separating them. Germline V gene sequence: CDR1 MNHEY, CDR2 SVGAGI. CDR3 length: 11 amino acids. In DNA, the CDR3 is TGTGCCAGCAGTAACGGGGAGACCCAGTACTTC. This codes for CASSNGETQYF.